This TCR beta chain was captured in a study of OX40 agonist ivuxolimab in advanced cancers. Study-level background: The treatment was a fully human IgG2 OX40 agonist, ivuxolimab. Three patients, one with hepatocellular carcinoma and two with cutaneous melanoma, achieved partial responses. Study-wide points: Clonal expansion from baseline to week 6 occurred in both CD4+ and CD8+ T cells.

The timepoints at which blood was sampled were baseline, cycle 4 day 1, and cycle 7 day 1. Turning to this clone: Its matching antigen is unknown.

Only in-frame clones appear in the TCRdb table, and some are missing; sequencing was by immunoSEQ multiplex PCR. The profile shows tens of thousands of clones, roughly 85% of them singletons. Germline CDR1 reads LNHDA; CDR2 reads SQIVND (reference sequence). The V gene end was trimmed by 5 bases and the J gene end by 1 base; junction bases not matched to a gene: 3. There are 16 residues in the CDR3. Sequences were derived from CD4+ or CD8+ T cells sorted from blood, sampled in a trial of the OX40 agonist ivuxolimab. V gene TRBV19 combines with J gene TRBJ2-3; 13 positions match TRBD2. This TCR derives from an adult with an advanced solid tumor such as melanoma, head and neck, liver or kidney cancer. The CDR3 loop is CASSPGTSGGTDTQYF. The CDR3 coding sequence is TGTGCCAGTAGTCCCGGGACTAGCGGGGGCACAGATACGCAGTATTTT.